What follows are 5 T cell receptor beta chains derived from one specimen sequenced in a study of cytomegalovirus exposure and HLA in healthy donors. The PCR contained 60 Vbeta and 13 Jbeta primers. Assay used: immunoSEQ multiplex PCR; TCRdb lists only in-frame clones, some missing. The table includes approximately 200,000 clones, 65% to 80% detected once. Sequencing was carried out using PBMCs. These receptors all come from a man aged 25 to 45 in good health and CMV-seropositive.

The chain recombines TRBV6-1 with TRBJ2-5; D not resolved. The ends were cut back, 9 bases at V and 4 bases at J, with 21 bases in the middle. The CDR3 loop spans 15 amino acids. Germline assignment: CDR1 MNHNS and CDR2 SASEGT. The CDR3 DNA follows: TGTGCCAGTACCATCGGAAGGAGCCCACGAGAGACCCAGTACTTC. This encodes CASTIGRSPRETQYF.

The J gene is TRBJ2-1, the V gene TRBV7-9, with 8 bases aligning to TRBD2. V was clipped by 4 bases and J by 3 bases; unmatched bases: 8. The CDR3 is 16 amino acids. The germline V gene has CDR1 SEHNR and CDR2 FQNEAQ (reference sequence). CDR3 DNA sequence: TGTGCCAGCAGCTACGCCCCTAGCGGGCGCTACAATGAGCAGTTCTTC. Protein product: CASSYAPSGRYNEQFF.

A few counts support this clone. The chain carries TRBV20-1 and TRBJ2-1, with D uncertain. The V gene lost 5 bases and the J gene lost 7 bases, with 6 bases spanning the gap. CDR3 size: 10 residues. The germline gives CDR1 DFQATT, CDR2 SNEGSKA (reference sequence). The CDR3 nucleotides read TGCAGTGCTGCAGGAAATGAGCAGTTCTTC. It codes for CSAAGNEQFF.

This clone has a handful of counts. The chain couples TRBV6-5 to TRBJ1-3; 8 bases are shared with TRBD1. The germline V gene encodes CDR1 MNHEY and CDR2 SVGAGI. The CDR3 consists of 15 residues. With V trimmed by 7 bases and J by 3 bases, 8 bases remained unmatched. The CDR3 DNA is TGTGCCAGCAAAAAACGACAGGGGAGTGGAAACACCATATATTTT. Translating gives CASKKRQGSGNTIYF.

The chain carries TRBV18 and TRBJ1-1; D is uncertain. Germline CDR1 reads KGHSH; CDR2 reads LQKENI. Between the trimmed V and J ends, which lost 5 bases and 4 bases, there was a span of 17 bases. CDR3 length: 15 amino acids. DNA of the CDR3: TGTGCCAGCTCAGGTCGTCGCCCGGCGGGCACTGAAGCTTTCTTT. This translates into CASSGRRPAGTEAFF.